A single sample is the source of the 24 T cell receptor beta chains below, sequenced in a study of blood T cells in healthy people across ages. PCR was performed a second time for about 6 to 11 cycles using a sample-barcoded 5' primer and a J-beta primer mix. From the 5' RACE reads, TCRdb called clonotypes with MiXCR, one entry per CDR3 protein. The table includes more than 700,000 distinct CDR3 sequences, more than 35% detected once. The sample taken for sequencing was blood. These TCRs come from a man older than 75 in good health.

A note on this clonotype: Its ends do not fully match the called genes, so a read error is possible. The chain carries TRBV7-7 and TRBJ2-3; 10 bases are a match to TRBD2. Germline values: CDR1 SSHAT, CDR2 FNYEAQ (reference sequence). This CDR3 has 16 amino acids. This chain's CDR3 is CASSLGSGGNTDTQYF. The DNA of the CDR3 is TGTGCTAGCAGCTTGGGTAGCGGGGGGAACACAGATACGCAGTATTTT.

V is TRBV29-1 and J is TRBJ1-2, with D perhaps matching TRBD1 (5 bases). Germline values: CDR1 SQVTM, CDR2 ANQGSEA. The CDR3 is 15 residues long. V gave up 0 bases and J gave up 4 bases, with 15 bases separating them. The CDR3 nucleotides read TGCAGCGTTGAAGACTCAGTGGCCCAGGGCTATGGCTACACCTTC. It codes for CSVEDSVAQGYGYTF.

The chain uses TRBV19 and TRBJ2-4; D is uncertain. CDR3 length equals 13 residues. Per germline, CDR1 LNHDA and CDR2 SQIVND (reference sequence). V gave up 10 bases and J gave up 13 bases, with 23 bases separating them. This CDR3 reads CATQDPNLLEQYF. In DNA form, the CDR3 reads TGTGCCACCCAGGATCCGAATTTGCTGGAGCAGTACTTC.

The V call is TRBV7-2, the J call TRBJ2-3; 8 bases are a match to TRBD2. Unmatched junction bases numbered 5, after V lost 2 bases and J lost 4 bases. Germline lookup yields CDR1 SGHTA and CDR2 FQGNSA. The CDR3 spans 15 residues. DNA for the CDR3: TGTGCCAGCAGCTTACAGGCGGGGGGCGCAGATACGCAGTATTTT. This codes for CASSLQAGGADTQYF.

This clonotype occurred a few times. This chain uses TRBV24-1 with TRBJ2-3; 7 bases line up with TRBD1. The trim removed 4 bases at V and 5 bases at J, leaving 8 bases unmatched. Germline-derived CDR1 and CDR2 are KGHDR and SFDVKD. The CDR3 contains 15 residues. Written as DNA, the CDR3 is TGTGCCACCAGTGAACTACAGGGGTCTGGAGATACGCAGTATTTT. Protein product: CATSELQGSGDTQYF.

J is TRBJ2-7 and V is TRBV7-6; D remains ambiguous. The V end was cut by 5 bases, the J end by 2 bases, with 19 bases between. CDR3 length: 16 residues. Germline CDR1 SGHVS, CDR2 FNYEAQ. CDR3 nucleotides: TGTGCCAGCAGCCTCCGGGCCCCACCATCCCCCTACGAGCAGTACTTC. It codes for CASSLRAPPSPYEQYF.

The chain is built from TRBV5-1 and TRBJ1-2; D uncertain. Trimming took off 0 bases at V and 4 bases at J, with 10 bases between the two ends. Germline lookup yields CDR1 SGHRS and CDR2 YFSETQ. This CDR3 is built from 14 residues. The CDR3 DNA follows: TGCGCCAGCAGCTTGGCTCCAGACGTCTATGGCTACACCTTC. It codes for CASSLAPDVYGYTF.

The gene calls are TRBV12-3 or TRBV12-4 and TRBJ1-5; 10 bases agree with TRBD1. V dropped 7 bases and J dropped 5; count of bases not matched to a gene: 8. The CDR3 is made up of 15 amino acids. Written as DNA, the CDR3 is TGTGCCAGCATTCTCCGGGACAGGGGTCATCAGCCCCAGCATTTT. Translated: CASILRDRGHQPQHF.

About this clonotype: This may arise from a read error, as a much more abundant clone is one base away. The J gene is TRBJ2-3, the V gene TRBV6-6; no firm D call. The ends were cut back, 4 bases at V and 7 bases at J, with 6 bases in the middle. The CDR3 extends over 11 amino acids. Germline lookup yields CDR1 MNHNY and CDR2 SVGAGI (reference sequence). The CDR3 nucleotides are TGTGCCAGCAGTTTAGAATATACGCAGTATTTT. This encodes CASSLEYTQYF.

CDR3 DNA sequence: TGTGCCAGCAGCCAAGAACGGGAGGGAACCTACAATGAGCAGTTCTTC. This sequence encodes CASSQEREGTYNEQFF. The chain joins TRBV14 to TRBJ2-1; 8 bases match TRBD2. This CDR3 comprises 16 residues. J gave up 2 bases and V 0 bases, and 3 bases lay outside the gene matches. Germline loops: CDR1 SGHDN, CDR2 FVKESK.

This clonotype was found a few times. This chain uses TRBV20-1 with TRBJ2-5; D gene uncertain. The germline CDR1 and CDR2 sequences are DFQATT and SNEGSKA (reference sequence). This CDR3 spans 11 amino acids. V lost 3 bases and J 5 bases, leaving 7 bases between the germline ends. The CDR3 sequence: CSARTWETQYF. The CDR3 region has the DNA TGCAGTGCTAGGACTTGGGAGACCCAGTACTTC.

The chain links TRBV7-9 to TRBJ2-1; D remains ambiguous. Between the trimmed V and J ends, which lost 5 bases and 16 bases, there was a span of 21 bases. The CDR3 extends over 13 amino acids. Looked up from germline, CDR1 is SEHNR and CDR2 is FQNEAQ (reference sequence). The CDR3 sequence: CASSPTDLVIPFF. Written as DNA, the CDR3 is TGTGCCAGCAGCCCGACGGATCTAGTTATTCCCTTCTTC.

As for this clonotype: A read error may explain this, as a much larger clone is one base away. This rearrangement joins TRBV5-1 to TRBJ2-5; weak D call: TRBD1 (6 bases). The germline V gene has CDR1 SGHRS and CDR2 YFSETQ. V dropped 2 bases and J dropped 11 bases, with 16 bases sitting between them. CDR3 length equals 13 residues. The CDR3 is CASSFGQYNEQYF. CDR3 in DNA: TGCGCCAGCAGCTTCGGACAGTACAATGAGCAGTACTTC.

The chain links TRBV29-1 to TRBJ1-1; D may be TRBD1 (6 bases). Germline V lookup: CDR1 SQVTM, CDR2 ANQGSEA. This CDR3 contains 13 residues. V lost 4 bases, J lost 5 bases, and 14 bases lay in between. This chain's CDR3 is CSVGEGVGTEAFF. The CDR3 nucleotides are TGCAGCGTTGGAGAGGGGGTCGGGACTGAAGCTTTCTTT.

The chain combines TRBV28 with TRBJ2-1; a weak D match, TRBD2 (5 bases). The V end was cut by 7 bases, the J end by 12 bases, with 22 bases between. CDR1 and CDR2 from the germline V gene are MDHEN and SYDVKM. The CDR3 contains 14 residues. CDR3 in amino acids: CASIPNPSGRGQFF. CDR3 sequence (DNA): TGTGCCAGCATACCCAATCCTAGTGGGAGAGGGCAGTTCTTC. The full variable domain, with the rest looked up from reference TRBV28 and TRBJ2-1, is DVKVTQSSRYLVKRTGEKVFLECVQDMDHENMFWYRQDPGLGLRLIYFSYDVKMKEKGDIPEGYSVSREKKERFSLILESASTNQTSMYLCASIPNPSGRGQFFGPGTRLTVL.

V is TRBV7-2 and J is TRBJ2-1; 7 bases are a match to TRBD2. The CDR3 totals 15 residues. With 4 bases clipped from V and 10 bases from J, the junction kept 13 bases outside the gene matches. In germline, CDR1 is SGHTA, CDR2 FQGNSA. CDR3 region: CASSSTGVAGGEQFF. The CDR3 DNA sequence: TGTGCCAGCAGCTCAACCGGAGTAGCGGGCGGAGAGCAGTTCTTC.

The genes are TRBV7-2 and TRBJ2-1, with D tentatively TRBD1 or TRBD2 (6 bases each). The CDR3 is 16 residues long. Germline assignment: CDR1 SGHTA and CDR2 FQGNSA. V gave up 5 bases and J gave up 8 bases, with 22 bases separating them. The chain's CDR3 is CASSKRDLPGADEQFF. The CDR3 DNA follows: TGTGCCAGCAGCAAGAGGGACTTACCAGGGGCTGATGAGCAGTTCTTC.

This clonotype appeared a few times. This sequence joins TRBV20-1 and TRBJ2-1; 9 nucleotides line up with TRBD2. This CDR3 contains 15 residues. V lost 6 bases, J lost 3 bases, and 9 bases stayed unmatched. CDR1 is DFQATT and CDR2 is SNEGSKA in the germline V gene (reference sequence). This CDR3 reads CSARRASGNYNEQFF. The CDR3 DNA reads as TGCAGTGCCCGTAGGGCTAGCGGGAACTACAATGAGCAGTTCTTC.

This chain connects TRBV5-5 to TRBJ1-1, with 10 bases identical to TRBD1. CDR3 length equals 13 residues. Trimming removed 4 bases from V and 10 bases from J; junction bases left unmatched: 7. Germline CDR1 SGHKS, CDR2 YYEKEE (reference sequence). The CDR3 DNA follows: TGTGCCAGCAGCGCGACAGGGGGCCTCGGAGCTTTCTTT. Its protein is CASSATGGLGAFF. Variable domain in full (rest from reference TRBV5-5 and TRBJ1-1): DAGVTQSPTHLIKTRGQQVTLRCSPISGHKSVSWYQQVLGQGPQFIFQYYEKEERGRGNFPDRFSARQFPNYSSELNVNALLLGDSALYLCASSATGGLGAFFGQGTRLTVV.

The chain joins TRBV7-9 to TRBJ2-7; perhaps TRBD1 as D (5 bases). Germline V lookup: CDR1 SEHNR, CDR2 FQNEAQ (reference sequence). V lost 2 bases to trimming and J lost 5 bases, with 19 bases between them. This CDR3 comprises 16 residues. CDR3 DNA sequence: TGTGCCAGCAGCTTAACCTCAGGGTTGTTCATCAACGAGCAGTACTTC. It encodes CASSLTSGLFINEQYF.

The rearrangement uses TRBV9 and TRBJ2-5; D gene unclear. The CDR3 covers 12 residues. V was cut by 6 bases and J by 13 bases, with 19 bases left in between. Germline CDR1 and CDR2: SGDLS and YYNGEE. The CDR3 DNA follows: TGTGCCAGCAATCCCGGGTTCAATGAGCGGTACTTC. Amino acids: CASNPGFNERYF.

The table lists this clonotype with a count of one. V gene TRBV10-3 combines with J gene TRBJ1-1; D might be TRBD1 (5 bases). The germline CDR1 and CDR2 sequences are ENHRY and SYGVKD. The V gene lost 3 bases and the J gene lost 6 bases, with 14 bases spanning the gap. The CDR3 is 14 amino acids. CDR3 region: CAISDAGLGAEAFF. DNA of the CDR3: TGTGCCATCAGTGATGCAGGGCTTGGGGCTGAAGCTTTCTTT.

Many counts were recorded for this clonotype. CDR3 DNA sequence: TGCAGTGCTAGAGCAGAAAGAGGGCCCGCCCATACGCAGTATTTT. Amino acids: CSARAERGPAHTQYF. This chain connects TRBV20-1 to TRBJ2-3; possibly TRBD2 for D (5 bases). V lost 1 base and J 7 bases, leaving 18 bases between the germline ends. The CDR3 sequence is 15 residues long. Per the germline V gene, CDR1 is DFQATT and CDR2 is SNEGSKA (reference sequence).

Turning to this clonotype: The limits of the CDR3 on the DNA are not certain, so only TCRdb's listed CDR3 is given. The V and J genes are TRBV29-1 and TRBJ2-3; the table's D gene call, TRBD1, was not cross checked with the DNA. Including both end residues, the CDR3 is 12 amino acids long. From germline, CDR1 is SQVTM and CDR2 ANQGSEA. The CDR3 region is CSVEIRAREKYF.